This TCR beta chain was observed in a study of siplizumab effects on memory and regulatory T cells. Some clones are missing from TCRdb's copy, which holds only in-frame ones; the method was immunoSEQ multiplex PCR. The profile shows more than 60,000 clones, around 96% of them singletons. CDR3 length equals 15 residues. Per the germline V gene, CDR1 is SGHVS and CDR2 is FNYEAQ. V shed 3 bases and J 3 bases; nucleotides not matched to a gene: 3. Source material: naive CD8+ T cells sorted from blood. The rearrangement joins TRBV7-6 to TRBJ2-3; 10 bases match TRBD2. This sequence was found in a human donor in good health. CDR3 residues: CASSLSGGATDTQYF. The DNA for the CDR3 is TGTGCCAGCAGCTTGAGCGGGGGGGCTACAGATACGCAGTATTTT. The whole variable domain, filled in from reference TRBV7-6 and TRBJ2-3, reads GAGVSQSPRYKVTKRGQDVALRCDPISGHVSLYWYRQALGQGPEFLTYFNYEAQQDKSGLPNDRFSAERPEGSISTLTIQRTEQRDSAMYRCASSLSGGATDTQYFGPGTRLTVL.